This entry describes one TCR beta chain. No antigen is known for it. No clone much larger than this one lies a single base away; base qualities are absent. For sequencing of the TCRbeta CDR3 region, genomic DNA was extracted from the sorted cells. The immunoSEQ Assay was used to sequence the TCRbeta CDR3 regions. Here the immuneACCESS table is served through TCRdb, limited to in-frame sequences with V and J called. Missing clones are a known gap in these copies; in checked studies unresolved V genes cover under half, and the rest lacks a known reason. This sample holds tens of thousands of clones; about 89% were observed only once. The ten largest account for 2.2% of the sample. The data derive from a study of OX40 agonist ivuxolimab in advanced cancers. The study in broad terms: Ivuxolimab, which targeted the costimulatory receptor OX40 (CD134), was an agonistic, fully human IgG2 monoclonal antibody. Intravenous ivuxolimab was administered to patients every 2 weeks at six dose levels: 0.01, 0.1, 0.3, 1.5, 3 and 10 mg/kg. Among the roughly 50 dose-escalation patients, about 20 had hepatocellular carcinoma, roughly 15 melanoma, 9 renal cell carcinoma and 9 head and neck cancer. The dose-escalation cohort was 80% to 90% male with a mean age of around 64 years, ranging from 23 to 79. Patients were allowed to have had prior anti-PD-1, anti-PD-L1 or anti-CTLA-4 therapy, and approximately 40% of the dose-escalation patients had previously received checkpoint inhibitors. Partial responses occurred in three dose-escalation patients, of whom one had hepatocellular carcinoma and two had cutaneous melanoma. The point of sequencing TCRbeta in the periphery was to test whether ivuxolimab changed TCR sequence diversity and drove clonal T-cell expansion. The monotherapy dose-escalation portion (N of about 52 patients) of the phase I ivuxolimab trial is reported in the paper.

Study-wide conclusions, independent of this receptor: On average, CD8+ T cells showed more expanded clones than CD4+ T cells after ivuxolimab. Clonal expansion of both CD4+ and CD8+ blood T cells was observed from baseline to week 6 at doses 0.1 to 3.0 mg/kg. Which antigens the clonally expanded peripheral T cells were specific for was not determined. Low levels of normalized T-cell clonal expansion were also seen in some patients who did not respond. In partial responders in the 0.1-3.0 mg/kg groups, normalized peripheral clonal expansion was found to be among the lowest, especially among CD8+ T cells.

Patients with a history of autoimmune disease or receiving systemic immunosuppression were excluded from the trial. Peripheral blood for TCR sequencing was drawn from every dose cohort at baseline, at cycle 4 day 1 and at cycle 7 day 1. The samples were drawn from a first-in-human, open-label, multicenter phase I dose-escalation trial of ivuxolimab. Adults with locally advanced or metastatic melanoma, renal cell carcinoma, hepatocellular carcinoma or head and neck squamous cell carcinoma were enrolled in the trial. Before TCR sequencing, CD4+ and CD8+ T cells were separately sorted from peripheral blood. There are 13 amino acids in the CDR3, from cysteine to phenylalanine inclusive. CDR3 DNA is the only sequence kept; it has 39 bases, read in frame from the first base. From a lookup of the germline V gene, CDR1 and CDR2 are MNHNS and SASEGT. Deletion took 4 bases off V and 5 bases off J, with a span of 11 bases between the germline ends.

The rearrangement combines TRBV6-1 with TRBJ2-5; the D region possibly corresponds to TRBD2 (6 bases align). The receptor was derived from an adult with an advanced solid tumor such as melanoma, head and neck, liver or kidney cancer. This specimen was CD4+ or CD8+ T cells sorted from blood, taken in a trial of the OX40 agonist ivuxolimab. At the DNA level, the sequence is TGTGCCAGCAGTGGAGAGGGAGGTGAGACCCAGTACTTC. Its protein is CASSGEGGETQYF.